Sequencing of this T cell receptor (beta chain) was carried out in a study of a mutant IDH1 vaccine in newly diagnosed glioma. Study information: Averaging about 37 years of age, treated patients were around 60% male and 37.5% female. Antecedent treatment encompassed radiotherapy, temozolomide, or their combination; the majority received both.

This table comes from immunoSEQ multiplex PCR, and its TCRdb copy is limited to in-frame clones, with some not included. The profile shows approximately 100,000 clones, approximately 90% of them singletons. Time point: baseline, week 1 (first vaccination visit). This sample's treatment: pre-vaccination baseline after standard-of-care therapy. Donors harbored newly found WHO grade 3 or 4 IDH1-mutant, ATRX-lost astrocytomas. CDR3 length: 15 amino acids. After removal of 2 bases from V and 3 bases from J, the junction contained 6 bases not matched to a gene. Germline assignment: CDR1 MNHEY and CDR2 SMNVEV (reference sequence).

This chain links TRBV27 with TRBJ2-5, with TRBD2 matching over 7 bases. This sample comprised PBMCs, obtained from a glioma patient treated with radiotherapy, temozolomide or both. This clonotype was sampled from a woman aged 45-65 years with glioma. CDR3 nucleotides: TGTGCCAGCAGTTTACGGCGGGAGAGAGAAGAGACCCAGTACTTC. Its protein is CASSLRREREETQYF.